This T cell receptor beta chain was captured in a study of T-cell memory formation after mild COVID-19. Overall study context: Largely, TCR clusters stayed within a single donor. Study-level results: Pre-infection memory harbored some responding clones, suggesting cross-reactive memory joined. Clones that contracted from day 15 to 85 had balanced CD4/CD8; later expanders were CD4+ biased.

There are many counts of this clonotype. The antigen is undetermined. TCRdb analysed the 5' RACE reads with MiXCR anew, one entry per CDR3 protein. Among a few hundred thousand distinct CDR3 sequences, more than 20% were seen once, and the ten largest hold 20% to 25%. Trimming removed 4 bases at V and 0 bases at J, with 28 bases between. CDR3 length: 21 amino acids. Germline CDR1 SGHRS, CDR2 YFSETQ. The genes are TRBV5-1 and TRBJ1-4; the D gene is possibly TRBD1 (6 bases). The sequencing sample was made of PBMCs or a T cell subset sorted from them (not recorded which). This receptor was identified in a man aged 18 to 29 who had mild COVID-19 (a few samples of this study predate the infection). Cell type and time point are not known. The DNA for the CDR3 is TGCGCCAGCAGCCCCGGGCGGAGGGGGGCCCTAGCCAACGCAACTAATGAAAAACTGTTTTTT. This gives the protein CASSPGRRGALANATNEKLFF.